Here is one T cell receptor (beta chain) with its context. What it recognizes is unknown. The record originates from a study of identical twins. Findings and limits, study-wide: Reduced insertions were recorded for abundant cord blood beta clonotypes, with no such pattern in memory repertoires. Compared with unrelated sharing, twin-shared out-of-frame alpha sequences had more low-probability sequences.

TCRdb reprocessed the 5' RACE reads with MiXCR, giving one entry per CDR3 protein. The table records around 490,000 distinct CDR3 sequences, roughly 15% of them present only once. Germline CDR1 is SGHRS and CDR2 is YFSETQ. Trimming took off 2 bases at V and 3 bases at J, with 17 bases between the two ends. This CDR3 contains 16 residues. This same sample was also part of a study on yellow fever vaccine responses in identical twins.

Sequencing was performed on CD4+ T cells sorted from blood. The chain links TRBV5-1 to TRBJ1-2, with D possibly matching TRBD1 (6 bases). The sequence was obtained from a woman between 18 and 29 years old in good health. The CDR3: CASSFPPGGLDYGYTF. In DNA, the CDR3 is TGCGCCAGCAGCTTCCCCCCTGGGGGGCTCGACTATGGCTACACCTTC.